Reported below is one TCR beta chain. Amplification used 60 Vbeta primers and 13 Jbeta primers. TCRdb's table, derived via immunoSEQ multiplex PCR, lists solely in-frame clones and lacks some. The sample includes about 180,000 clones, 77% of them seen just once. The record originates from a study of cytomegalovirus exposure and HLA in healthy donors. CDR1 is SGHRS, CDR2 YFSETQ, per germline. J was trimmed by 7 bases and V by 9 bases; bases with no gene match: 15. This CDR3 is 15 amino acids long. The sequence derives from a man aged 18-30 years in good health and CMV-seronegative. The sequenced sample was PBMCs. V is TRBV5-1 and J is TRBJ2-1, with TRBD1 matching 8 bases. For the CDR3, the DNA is TGCGCCACCCCGCTCGAACAGGGGGAGTATAATGAGCAGTTCTTC. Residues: CATPLEQGEYNEQFF.